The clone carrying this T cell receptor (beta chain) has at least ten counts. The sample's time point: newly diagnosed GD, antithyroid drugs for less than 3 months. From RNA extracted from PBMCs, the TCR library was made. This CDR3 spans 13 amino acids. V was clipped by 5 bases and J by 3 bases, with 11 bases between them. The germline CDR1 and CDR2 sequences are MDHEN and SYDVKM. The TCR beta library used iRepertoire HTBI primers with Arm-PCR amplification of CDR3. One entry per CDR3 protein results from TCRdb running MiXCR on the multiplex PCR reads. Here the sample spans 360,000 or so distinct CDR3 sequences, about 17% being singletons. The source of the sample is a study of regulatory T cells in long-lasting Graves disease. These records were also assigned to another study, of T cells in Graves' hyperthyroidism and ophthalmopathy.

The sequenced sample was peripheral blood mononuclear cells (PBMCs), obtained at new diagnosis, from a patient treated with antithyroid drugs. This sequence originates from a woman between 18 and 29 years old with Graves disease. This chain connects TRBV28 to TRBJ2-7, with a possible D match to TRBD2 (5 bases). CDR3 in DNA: TGTGCCAGCAGTCCGGCGGGTCTCTACGAGCAGTACTTC. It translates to CASSPAGLYEQYF.